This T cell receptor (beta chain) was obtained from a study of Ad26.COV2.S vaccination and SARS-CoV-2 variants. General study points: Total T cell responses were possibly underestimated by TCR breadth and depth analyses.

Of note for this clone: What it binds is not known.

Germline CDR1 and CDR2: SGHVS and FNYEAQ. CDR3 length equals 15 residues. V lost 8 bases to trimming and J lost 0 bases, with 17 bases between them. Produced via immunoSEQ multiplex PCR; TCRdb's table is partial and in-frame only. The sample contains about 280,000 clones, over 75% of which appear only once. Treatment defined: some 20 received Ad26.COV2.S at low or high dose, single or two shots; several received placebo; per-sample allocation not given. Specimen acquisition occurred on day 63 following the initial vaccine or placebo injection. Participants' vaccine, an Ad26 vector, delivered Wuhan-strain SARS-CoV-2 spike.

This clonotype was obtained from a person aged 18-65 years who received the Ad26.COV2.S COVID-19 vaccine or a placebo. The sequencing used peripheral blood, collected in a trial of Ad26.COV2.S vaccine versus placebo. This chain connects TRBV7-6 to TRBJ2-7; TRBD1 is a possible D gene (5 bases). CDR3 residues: CASSNRRGYSYEQYF. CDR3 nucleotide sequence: TGTGCCAGCTCCAACCGAAGGGGCTACTCCTACGAGCAGTACTTC. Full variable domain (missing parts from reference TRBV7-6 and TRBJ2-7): GAGVSQSPRYKVTKRGQDVALRCDPISGHVSLYWYRQALGQGPEFLTYFNYEAQQDKSGLPNDRFSAERPEGSISTLTIQRTEQRDSAMYRCASSNRRGYSYEQYFGPGTRLTVT.